These 31 T cell receptor beta chains originate from one sample sequenced in a study of T cells in Graves' hyperthyroidism and ophthalmopathy (dated by TCRdb to between 2019 and 2020). Library method: multiplex PCR. Sequencing used an Illumina HiSeq 2000. The TCR beta CDR3 regions were amplified from RNA transcripts. The first round of RT-PCR for the TCR CDR3 was performed with the HTBI primer set and the Qiagen OneStep RT-PCR kit. TCRdb passed the public sequencing reads through fastp at Q25 and MiXCR, retaining productive beta sequences. Every entry covers one CDR3 protein and lists the most common genes and DNA from its rows. For this sample the table gives about 520,000 distinct CDR3 sequences, of which approximately 25% were detected only once. The ten largest clones take up about 11% of the sample. The sample was blood. The receptors stem from a woman between 25 and 40 years old with Graves' ophthalmopathy.

The genes are TRBV29-1 and TRBJ2-7; perhaps D is TRBD1 or TRBD2 (5 bases each). Trimming removed 1 base at V and 1 base at J, with 14 bases between. The CDR3 spans 15 residues. The germline V gene encodes CDR1 SQVTM and CDR2 ANQGSEA. The chain's CDR3 is CSVEVSGQPSYEQYF. In nucleotides, the CDR3 is TGCAGCGTTGAAGTTTCGGGGCAACCTTCCTACGAGCAGTACTTC.

This clonotype showed up many times. The rearrangement uses TRBV20-1 and TRBJ1-1; 8 bases agree with TRBD1. In germline, CDR1 is DFQATT, CDR2 SNEGSKA (reference sequence). After removal of 0 bases from V and 11 bases from J, the junction contained 11 bases not matched to a gene. CDR3 length equals 14 residues. The CDR3 DNA reads as TGCAGTGCTAGAGAGACGGGACAGGAATTCAAGGCTTTCTTT. It translates to CSARETGQEFKAFF.

The chain joins TRBV6-1 to TRBJ2-7; the D gene is possibly TRBD1 (5 bases). This CDR3 has 12 residues. Trimming took off 6 bases at V and 6 bases at J, with 12 bases between the two ends. Germline V gene sequence: CDR1 MNHNS, CDR2 SASEGT. The CDR3 DNA follows: TGTGCCAGCAGGGCAGGGTTTGGCGAGCAGTACTTC. This sequence encodes CASRAGFGEQYF.

The chain combines TRBV20-1 with TRBJ1-2; D is undetermined. Between the trimmed V and J ends, which lost 8 bases and 2 bases, there was a span of 15 bases. The CDR3 covers 13 residues. Germline CDR1 and CDR2: DFQATT and SNEGSKA (reference sequence). CDR3 amino acids: CSPMREGNYGYTF. CDR3 in DNA: TGCAGTCCCATGAGGGAGGGCAACTATGGCTACACCTTC.

The chain joins TRBV6-5 to TRBJ1-2; possibly TRBD1 for D (5 bases). Trimming left V 2 bases short and J 8 bases short, with 21 bases between. The CDR3 loop spans 16 amino acids. From germline, CDR1 is MNHEY and CDR2 SVGAGI. This CDR3 reads CASSYTGRGGHEGYTF. The DNA for the CDR3 is TGTGCCAGCAGTTACACTGGGAGGGGCGGCCATGAGGGCTACACCTTC.

The chain has TRBV30 and TRBJ1-1; D is undetermined. This CDR3 contains 14 residues. In germline, CDR1 is GTSNPN, CDR2 SVGIG (reference sequence). Trimming shortened V by 1 base and J by 1 base, and 10 bases separated the two germline ends. CDR3 in amino acids: CAWSEGSSNTEAFF. The CDR3 DNA reads TGTGCCTGGAGTGAGGGCAGTTCGAACACTGAAGCTTTCTTT. Looking up the rest from reference TRBV30 and TRBJ1-1 gives the full variable domain: SQTIHQWPATLVQPVGSPLSLECTVEGTSNPNLYWYRQAAGRGLQLLFYSVGIGQISSEVPQNLSASRPQDRQFILSSKKLLLSDSGFYLCAWSEGSSNTEAFFGQGTRLTVV.

At least ten counts were recorded for this clonotype. V gene TRBV5-1 combines with J gene TRBJ1-2; a weak D match, TRBD1 (5 bases). Per germline, CDR1 SGHRS and CDR2 YFSETQ. The CDR3 has 15 residues. Trimming removed 0 bases at V and 4 bases at J, with 13 bases between. The CDR3 is CASSLDTGQAYGYTF. The CDR3 DNA is TGCGCCAGCAGCTTGGATACAGGCCAGGCCTATGGCTACACCTTC.

At least ten counts were recorded for this clonotype. The genes are TRBV29-1 and TRBJ1-1; D is unclear. Germline loops: CDR1 SQVTM, CDR2 ANQGSEA. CDR3 size: 14 residues. Trimming removed 1 base from V and 0 bases from J, with 9 bases in between. Here the CDR3 reads CSVEVQGMNTEAFF. CDR3 DNA sequence: TGCAGCGTTGAAGTTCAAGGGATGAACACTGAAGCTTTCTTT.

The chain joins TRBV20-1 to TRBJ2-2, with 10 bases identical to TRBD2. The CDR3 length is 16 residues. With 2 bases clipped from V and 6 bases from J, the junction kept 9 bases outside the gene matches. The germline gives CDR1 DFQATT, CDR2 SNEGSKA (reference sequence). CDR3: CSARILAGAASGELFF. Written as DNA, the CDR3 is TGCAGTGCTAGAATCCTAGCGGGAGCGGCCTCCGGGGAGCTGTTTTTT.

This clonotype was counted many times. The chain links TRBV15 to TRBJ2-4, with a tentative D call TRBD2 (5 bases). The CDR3 sequence is 19 residues long. V shed 0 bases and J shed 6 bases, with 24 bases lying between them. The germline V gene has CDR1 LNHNV and CDR2 YYDKDF (reference sequence). The CDR3 protein is CATSRERPQVEADGNIQYF. The CDR3 DNA is TGTGCCACCAGCAGAGAGCGTCCGCAGGTGGAGGCTGATGGAAACATTCAGTACTTC.

This clonotype has a count of ten or more. The rearrangement uses TRBV2 and TRBJ2-7; no reliable D call. The CDR3 is 14 residues long. V was pared by 5 bases and J by 3 bases, with 14 bases between. The germline V gene encodes CDR1 SNHLY and CDR2 FYNNEI. CDR3 sequence reads: CASSKTASFYEQYF. CDR3 sequence (DNA): TGTGCCAGCAGTAAGACGGCCAGCTTCTACGAGCAGTACTTC.

This clonotype occurred many times. The chain links TRBV6-5 to TRBJ2-7; tentatively, D is TRBD1 (6 bases). The CDR3 runs to 13 residues. V dropped 2 bases and J dropped 5 bases, with 10 bases sitting between them. Germline CDR1 and CDR2: MNHEY and SVGAGI. Written as DNA, the CDR3 is TGTGCCAGCAGTTACCGTGGGGGCCACGAGCAGTACTTC. Protein product: CASSYRGGHEQYF.

Ten or more counts support this clonotype. This chain links TRBV2 with TRBJ1-3, with D uncertain. V was cut by 6 bases and J by 0 bases, with 15 bases left in between. The CDR3 runs 16 residues. Germline V gives CDR1 SNHLY, CDR2 FYNNEI. The CDR3 protein is CASSFSGMLSGNTIYF. The DNA of the CDR3 is TGTGCCAGCAGCTTCTCGGGGATGCTCTCTGGAAACACCATATATTTT.

There are a few counts of this clonotype. Just one base apart from a much larger clone, this may be a read error. The genes are TRBV12-3 or TRBV12-4 and TRBJ1-1; maybe TRBD1 (6 bases). This CDR3 has 15 amino acids. CDR3 nucleotide sequence: TGTGCCAGCAGTTTACGACAGGCGTTAAACACTGAAGCTCTCTTT. This codes for CASSLRQALNTEALF.

This clonotype was found many times. This chain uses TRBV27 with TRBJ2-5, with D perhaps TRBD1 (6 bases). The CDR3 is 17 residues long. Trimming removed 0 bases from V and 3 bases from J, with 17 bases in between. The germline V gene has CDR1 MNHEY and CDR2 SMNVEV (reference sequence). The CDR3 DNA sequence: TGTGCCAGCAGTTTATCGCAGCAGGGGTCGGCTGAAGAGACCCAGTACTTC. This translates into CASSLSQQGSAEETQYF.

Many counts were recorded for this clonotype. The chain couples TRBV6-2 or TRBV6-3 to TRBJ2-7; D is ambiguous. Germline V gene lookup returns CDR1 MNHEY and CDR2 SVGEGT. With 2 bases removed from V and 4 bases from J, the gap between germline ends came to 9 bases. This CDR3 is 13 amino acids long. The CDR3 nucleotides are TGTGCCAGCAGTTACCTGGCAGTTTACGAGCAGTACTTC. It specifies CASSYLAVYEQYF.

This clonotype was seen a handful of times. The DNA for the CDR3 is TGCGCCAGCAGCTTAACAACCGGGACAGCCCTCTCGATCACCTTC. Protein: CASSLTTGTALSITF. The chain joins TRBV5-1 to TRBJ1-2, with 7 positions matching TRBD1. The CDR3 is made up of 15 amino acids. V trimming: 2 bases; J trimming: 13 bases; junction bases outside the gene matches: 17. Germline values: CDR1 SGHRS, CDR2 YFSETQ.

The chain uses TRBV2 and TRBJ1-1; D gene ambiguous. V was trimmed by 6 bases and J by 0 bases, leaving 8 bases between them. The CDR3 length is 13 residues. Germline V gene lookup returns CDR1 SNHLY and CDR2 FYNNEI. The CDR3 sequence: CASRAQVNTEAFF. The CDR3, as DNA: TGTGCCAGCAGAGCCCAGGTGAACACTGAAGCTTTCTTT.

This clonotype was picked up many times. The rearrangement joins TRBV24-1 to TRBJ2-5; TRBD1 matches at 8 bases. This CDR3 is built from 16 residues. Germline V CDR1 and CDR2: KGHDR, SFDVKD. J lost 2 bases, V lost 4 bases, and 8 bases had no gene match. The DNA of the CDR3 is TGTGCCACCAGTGACCCAACAGGGGGAGGACAAGAGACCCAGTACTTC. It specifies CATSDPTGGGQETQYF.

This clonotype was detected many times. The genes are TRBV7-2 and TRBJ1-2; 7 nucleotides match TRBD1. This CDR3 has 15 amino acids. CDR1 and CDR2 from the germline V gene are SGHTA and FQGNSA. With 2 bases clipped from V and 4 bases from J, the junction kept 7 bases outside the gene matches. CDR3 sequence (DNA): TGTGCCAGCAGCTTACAAACTACAGGGGCCTATGGCTACACCTTC. Its translation is CASSLQTTGAYGYTF.

The chain links TRBV10-3 to TRBJ1-1; 9 bases match TRBD1. Germline-derived CDR1 and CDR2 are ENHRY and SYGVKD. Trimming at V came to 3 bases and at J to 10 bases, leaving 12 bases not matched to a gene. The CDR3 spans 15 residues. The CDR3 sequence is CAISDSRRDRASAFF. The CDR3 DNA reads TGTGCCATCAGTGATTCAAGACGGGACAGGGCGTCAGCTTTCTTT.

This clonotype was counted many times. This could be a read error, since a much larger clone is one nucleotide away. V usage is TRBV27 and J usage is TRBJ2-5; TRBD1 matches at 8 bases. The germline V gene encodes CDR1 MNHEY and CDR2 SMNVEV (reference sequence). The CDR3 has 16 residues. The CDR3 reads CASSYQTGDKGETKYF. For the CDR3, the DNA is TGTGCCAGCAGTTACCAGACAGGGGATAAGGGCGAGACCAAGTACTTC.

The genes are TRBV20-1 and TRBJ1-2; no reliable D call. The CDR3 loop spans 13 amino acids. Germline V gene lookup returns CDR1 DFQATT and CDR2 SNEGSKA (reference sequence). Trimming pared 6 bases from V and 5 bases from J, leaving 16 bases between. CDR3 loop: CSARTPVGYGYTF. The CDR3 coding sequence is TGCAGTGCACGGACCCCCGTTGGATATGGCTACACCTTC.

This clonotype was observed many times. The rearrangement uses TRBV5-1 and TRBJ1-2; 7 positions match TRBD1. Trimming removed 0 bases from V and 5 bases from J; junction bases left unmatched: 4. Germline lookup yields CDR1 SGHRS and CDR2 YFSETQ. This CDR3 has 14 residues. The CDR3: CASSLAGTEYGYTF. Here the CDR3 DNA reads TGCGCCAGCAGCTTGGCCGGGACAGAATATGGCTACACCTTC.

This clonotype has a handful of counts. The rearrangement links TRBV11-2 to TRBJ1-6; D is ambiguous. The CDR3 consists of 15 residues. Per the germline V gene, CDR1 is SGHAT and CDR2 is FQNNGV. The V end was cut by 5 bases, the J end by 5 bases, with 13 bases between. CDR3 protein: CASSTSGGDNSPLHF. DNA of the CDR3: TGTGCCAGCAGCACCTCCGGCGGAGATAATTCACCCCTCCACTTT. The variable domain in full, with the rest retrieved from reference TRBV11-2 and TRBJ1-6, is EAGVAQSPRYKIIEKRQSVAFWCNPISGHATLYWYQQILGQGPKLLIQFQNNGVVDDSQLPKDRFSAERLKGVDSTLKIQPAKLEDSAVYLCASSTSGGDNSPLHFGNGTRLTVT.

This clonotype appeared many times. V and J are TRBV7-9 and TRBJ1-5; D is possibly TRBD1 (6 bases). The CDR3 contains 15 residues. Looked up from germline, CDR1 is SEHNR and CDR2 is FQNEAQ (reference sequence). Trimming took 5 bases from V and 4 from J, leaving 15 bases between them. The CDR3 bases are TGTGCCAGCAGCCCGGGGGACACGGGAAATCAGCCCCAGCATTTT. Its protein is CASSPGDTGNQPQHF. The variable domain in full, with the rest retrieved from reference TRBV7-9 and TRBJ1-5, is DTGVSQNPRHKITKRGQNVTFRCDPISEHNRLYWYRQTLGQGPEFLTYFQNEAQLEKSRLLSDRFSAERPKGSFSTLEIQRTEQGDSAMYLCASSPGDTGNQPQHFGDGTRLSIL.

The rearrangement links TRBV2 to TRBJ2-7, with 8 bases matching TRBD2. CDR3 length: 13 residues. V was clipped by 7 bases and J by 3 bases; unmatched bases: 5. In germline, CDR1 is SNHLY, CDR2 FYNNEI. The CDR3 loop is CASMISGSYEQYF. CDR3 coding DNA: TGTGCCAGCATGATAAGCGGGAGCTACGAGCAGTACTTC.

This clonotype was detected ten times or more. The chain couples TRBV20-1 to TRBJ2-7, with 8 bases aligning to TRBD1. After removal of 6 bases from V and 5 bases from J, the junction contained 9 bases not matched to a gene. Per the germline V gene, CDR1 is DFQATT and CDR2 is SNEGSKA (reference sequence). This CDR3 has 13 amino acids. DNA of the CDR3: TGCAGTGCGAGGGGACAGGTTTCGGACGAGCAGTACTTC. Translated, it gives CSARGQVSDEQYF.

This clonotype was recorded at least ten times. The chain employs TRBV7-8 and TRBJ1-5; no reliable D call. The CDR3 runs 14 residues. V was trimmed by 1 base and J by 4 bases, leaving 8 bases between them. CDR1 is SGHVS, CDR2 FQNEAQ, per germline. CDR3 nucleotide sequence: TGTGCCAGCAGCTTAGGCCGACTAAATCAGCCCCAGCATTTT. Amino acids: CASSLGRLNQPQHF. Complete variable domain (other parts from reference TRBV7-8 and TRBJ1-5): GAGVSQSPRYKVAKRGQDVALRCDPISGHVSLFWYQQALGQGPEFLTYFQNEAQLDKSGLPSDRFFAERPEGSVSTLKIQRTQQEDSAVYLCASSLGRLNQPQHFGDGTRLSIL.

This clonotype was recorded at least ten times. The J gene is TRBJ1-1, the V gene TRBV2; tentative D call: TRBD1 (5 bases). Germline lookup yields CDR1 SNHLY and CDR2 FYNNEI. The CDR3 covers 16 residues. The V end lost 0 bases, the J end lost 3 bases, and 14 bases lay between the germline ends. CDR3 protein: CASSEATGGADTEAFF. CDR3 coding DNA: TGTGCCAGCAGTGAAGCAACCGGAGGGGCGGACACTGAAGCTTTCTTT.

This clonotype appeared many times. J is TRBJ1-5 and V is TRBV7-3; 8 positions match TRBD1. V was pared by 7 bases and J by 0 bases, with 11 bases of the junction left unmatched. Germline V CDR1 and CDR2: SGHTA, FQGTGA. The CDR3 has 17 residues. CDR3 sequence: CASTYPQGANSNQPQHF. The CDR3 bases are TGTGCCAGCACGTACCCCCAGGGGGCGAATAGCAATCAGCCCCAGCATTTT.